This T cell receptor beta chain came from a study of T-cell memory formation after mild COVID-19. This clonotype has a handful of counts. UMIs and sample barcodes were carried by the TCR alpha and TCR beta cDNA libraries that 5'RACE produced using constant-segment primers. TCRdb ran MiXCR on the 5' RACE reads and lists one entry per CDR3 protein. The data show 400,000 to 500,000 distinct CDR3 sequences, roughly a quarter seen once. The CDR3 is 13 amino acids. Germline V CDR1 and CDR2: MGHRA, YSYEKL. V lost 1 base, J lost 6 bases, and 9 bases lay in between. The V call is TRBV4-1, the J call TRBJ1-2; D remains unclear. This sequence originates from an adult woman who had mild COVID-19 (a few samples of this study predate the infection). Cell type and time point are not known. The sequenced sample was PBMCs or a T cell subset sorted from them (not recorded which). CDR3 amino acids: CASSQVGMDGYTF. CDR3 sequence (DNA): TGCGCCAGCAGCCAAGTTGGAATGGATGGCTACACCTTC.